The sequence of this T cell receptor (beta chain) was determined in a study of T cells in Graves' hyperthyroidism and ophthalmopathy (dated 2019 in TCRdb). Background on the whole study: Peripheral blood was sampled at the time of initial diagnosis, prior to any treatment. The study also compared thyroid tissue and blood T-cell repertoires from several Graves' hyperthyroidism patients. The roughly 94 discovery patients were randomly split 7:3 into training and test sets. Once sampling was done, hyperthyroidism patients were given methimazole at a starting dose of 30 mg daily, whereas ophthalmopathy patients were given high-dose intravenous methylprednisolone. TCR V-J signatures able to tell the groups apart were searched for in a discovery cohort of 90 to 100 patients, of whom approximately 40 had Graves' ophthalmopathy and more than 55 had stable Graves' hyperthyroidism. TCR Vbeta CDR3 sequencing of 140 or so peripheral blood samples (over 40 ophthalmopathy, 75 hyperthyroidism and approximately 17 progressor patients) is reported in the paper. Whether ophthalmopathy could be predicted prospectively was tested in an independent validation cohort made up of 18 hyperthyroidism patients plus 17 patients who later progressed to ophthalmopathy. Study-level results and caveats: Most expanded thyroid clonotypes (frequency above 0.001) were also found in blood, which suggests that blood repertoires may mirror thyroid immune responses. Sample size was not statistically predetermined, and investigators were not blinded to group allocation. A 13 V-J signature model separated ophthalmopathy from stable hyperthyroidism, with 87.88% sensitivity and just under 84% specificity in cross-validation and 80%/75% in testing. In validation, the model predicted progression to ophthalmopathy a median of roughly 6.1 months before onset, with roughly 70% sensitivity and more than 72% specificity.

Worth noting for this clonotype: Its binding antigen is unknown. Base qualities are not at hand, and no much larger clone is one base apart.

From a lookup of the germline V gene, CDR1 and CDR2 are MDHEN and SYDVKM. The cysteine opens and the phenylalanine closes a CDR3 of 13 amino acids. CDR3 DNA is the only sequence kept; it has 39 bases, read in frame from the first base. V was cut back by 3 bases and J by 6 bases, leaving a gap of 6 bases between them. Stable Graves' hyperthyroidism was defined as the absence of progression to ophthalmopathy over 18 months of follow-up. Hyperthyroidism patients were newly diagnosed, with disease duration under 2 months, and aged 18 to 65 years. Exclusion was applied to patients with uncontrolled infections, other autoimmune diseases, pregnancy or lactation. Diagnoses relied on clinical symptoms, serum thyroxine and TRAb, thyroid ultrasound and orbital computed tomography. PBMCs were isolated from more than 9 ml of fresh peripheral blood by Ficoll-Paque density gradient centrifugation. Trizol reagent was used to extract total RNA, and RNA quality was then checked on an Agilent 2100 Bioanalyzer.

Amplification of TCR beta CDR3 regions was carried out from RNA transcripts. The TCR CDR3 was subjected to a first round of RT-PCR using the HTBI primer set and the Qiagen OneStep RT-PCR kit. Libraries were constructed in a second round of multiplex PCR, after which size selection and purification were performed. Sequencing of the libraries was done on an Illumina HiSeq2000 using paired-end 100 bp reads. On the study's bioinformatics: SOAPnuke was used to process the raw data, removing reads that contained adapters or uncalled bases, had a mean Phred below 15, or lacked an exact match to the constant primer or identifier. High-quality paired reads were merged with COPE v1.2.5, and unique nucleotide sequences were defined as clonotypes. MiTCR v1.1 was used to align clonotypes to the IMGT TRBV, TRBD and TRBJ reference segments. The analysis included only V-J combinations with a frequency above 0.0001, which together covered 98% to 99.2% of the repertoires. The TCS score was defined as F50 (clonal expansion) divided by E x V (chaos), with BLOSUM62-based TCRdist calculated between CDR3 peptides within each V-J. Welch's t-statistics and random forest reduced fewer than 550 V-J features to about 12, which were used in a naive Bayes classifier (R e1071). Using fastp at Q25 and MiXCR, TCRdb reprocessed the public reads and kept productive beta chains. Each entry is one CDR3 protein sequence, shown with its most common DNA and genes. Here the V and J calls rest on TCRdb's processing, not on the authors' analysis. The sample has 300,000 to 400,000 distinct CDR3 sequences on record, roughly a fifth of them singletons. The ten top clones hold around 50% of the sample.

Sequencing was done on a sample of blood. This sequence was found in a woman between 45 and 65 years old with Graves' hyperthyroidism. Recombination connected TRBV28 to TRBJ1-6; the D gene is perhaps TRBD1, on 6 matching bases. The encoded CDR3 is CASSFRGNSPLHF. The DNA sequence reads TGTGCCAGCAGTTTCAGGGGTAATTCACCCCTCCACTTT.